One sample yielded the 13 T cell receptor beta chains listed below, sequenced in a study of T cells in Graves' hyperthyroidism and ophthalmopathy. RNA transcripts provided the source from which TCR beta CDR3 regions were amplified. HTBI primers drove first-round RT-PCR of the TCR CDR3. Each CDR3 protein is one row after TCRdb ran MiXCR on the multiplex PCR reads. Of hundreds of thousands of distinct CDR3 sequences in the sample, 14% were seen once. The specimen was blood. These receptors were taken from a woman in her forties or fifties with Graves' ophthalmopathy.

This clonotype occurred many times. The chain employs TRBV7-3 and TRBJ2-1; D is possibly TRBD2 (6 bases). The germline V and J ends were trimmed by 0 bases and 13 bases, with 19 bases remaining between them. CDR1 and CDR2 from the germline V gene are SGHTA and FQGTGA. The CDR3 is 15 residues long. This CDR3 reads CASSLTRVGGRSQFF. The CDR3 region has the DNA TGTGCCAGCAGCTTAACCCGGGTTGGGGGGAGGTCCCAGTTCTTC. Drawing the rest from reference TRBV7-3 and TRBJ2-1, the complete variable domain is GAGVSQTPSNKVTEKGKYVELRCDPISGHTALYWYRQSLGQGPEFLIYFQGTGAADDSGLPNDRFFAVRPEGSVSTLKIQRTERGDSAVYLCASSLTRVGGRSQFFGPGTRLTVL.

This clonotype has only a few counts. The DNA of the CDR3 is TGTGCCATCAGTGTGATAGCGGGAGCCTACAATGAGCAGTTCTTC. Translated: CAISVIAGAYNEQFF. The chain carries TRBV10-3 and TRBJ2-1; 9 nucleotides align to TRBD2. Germline CDR1 reads ENHRY; CDR2 reads SYGVKD. The CDR3 contains 15 residues. V was pared by 4 bases and J by 2 bases, with 3 bases of the junction left unmatched.

This clonotype was counted ten times or more. This rearrangement joins TRBV7-2 to TRBJ2-7, with unresolved D. Germline V gene lookup returns CDR1 SGHTA and CDR2 FQGNSA. The CDR3 loop spans 14 amino acids. Trimming took off 5 bases at V and 4 bases at J, with 15 bases between the two ends. This CDR3 is CASSHSLAAYEQYF. DNA of the CDR3: TGTGCCAGCAGCCATTCCTTGGCTGCATACGAGCAGTACTTC.

This clonotype was seen at least ten times. The rearrangement links TRBV28 to TRBJ2-7, with D perhaps TRBD2 (6 bases). Deletions cut 5 bases from V and 0 bases from J, with 20 bases between. Germline values: CDR1 MDHEN, CDR2 SYDVKM. This CDR3 has 17 amino acids. Written as DNA, the CDR3 is TGTGCCAGCAGTCTCTCGAATTTTGCGGGAAGCTCCTACGAGCAGTACTTC. Its translation: CASSLSNFAGSSYEQYF.

This clonotype occurred many times. This chain uses TRBV7-2 with TRBJ2-1; D gene uncertain. CDR1 and CDR2 (germline): SGHTA, FQGNSA. V lost 5 bases to trimming and J lost 6 bases, with 5 bases between them. The CDR3 spans 11 residues. The CDR3 region is CASSPANEQFF. CDR3 sequence (DNA): TGTGCCAGCAGCCCGGCCAATGAGCAGTTCTTC. The complete variable domain, with remaining parts taken from reference TRBV7-2 and TRBJ2-1, reads GAGVSQSPSNKVTEKGKDVELRCDPISGHTALYWYRQSLGQGLEFLIYFQGNSAPDKSGLPSDRFSAERTGGSVSTLTIQRTQQEDSAVYLCASSPANEQFFGPGTRLTVL.

Many counts were recorded for this clonotype. The genes are TRBV5-1 and TRBJ2-3; perhaps TRBD2 as D (6 bases). The CDR3 is 15 residues long. Germline-derived CDR1 and CDR2 are SGHRS and YFSETQ. V was shortened by 0 bases and J by 5 bases, with 13 bases between the two germline ends. CDR3 in amino acids: CASSLALEGGDTQYF. In DNA form, the CDR3 reads TGCGCCAGCAGCTTGGCGTTGGAGGGTGGAGATACGCAGTATTTT.

This clonotype was picked up many times. The rearrangement joins TRBV28 to TRBJ2-2; 9 bases line up with TRBD1. Looked up from germline, CDR1 is MDHEN and CDR2 is SYDVKM. This CDR3 is built from 15 residues. V shed 3 bases, J shed 3 bases, and the junction held 2 bases outside the gene matches. The CDR3, as DNA: TGTGCCAGCAGTTTCCGGGACAGGGACACCGGGGAGCTGTTTTTT. Amino acids: CASSFRDRDTGELFF.

The V call is TRBV6-5, the J call TRBJ1-2, with 9 bases fitting TRBD1. Germline V gene sequence: CDR1 MNHEY, CDR2 SVGAGI. There are 15 residues in the CDR3. Trimming took 2 bases from V and 3 from J; bases not matched to a gene: 4. The CDR3 is CASSYAGQGHYGYTF. The CDR3 DNA reads TGTGCCAGCAGTTACGCCGGACAGGGGCACTATGGCTACACCTTC.

This clonotype was seen at least ten times. The chain couples TRBV20-1 to TRBJ2-7; a possible D gene is TRBD2 (6 bases). CDR3 length: 12 amino acids. With 3 bases removed from V and 5 bases from J, the gap between germline ends came to 11 bases. CDR1 DFQATT and CDR2 SNEGSKA come from the germline V gene (reference sequence). CDR3 DNA: TGCAGTGCTAGCGGGAGCGATGACGAGCAGTACTTC. It is translated as CSASGSDDEQYF.

The V call is TRBV7-9, the J call TRBJ1-6; possibly TRBD1 for D (6 bases). Trimming shortened V by 8 bases and J by 14 bases, and 22 bases separated the two germline ends. The germline V gene has CDR1 SEHNR and CDR2 FQNEAQ (reference sequence). CDR3 length equals 14 residues. As DNA, the CDR3 is TGTGCCAGCTCCCCCCCCGGGGGCGGTCCCACCCTCCACTTT. This translates into CASSPPGGGPTLHF.

The chain couples TRBV7-2 to TRBJ1-1; D gene uncertain. The CDR3 contains 12 residues. V lost 9 bases and J lost 4, with 12 bases in between. The germline gives CDR1 SGHTA, CDR2 FQGNSA. Here the CDR3 reads CASSPYSTEAFF. In nucleotides, the CDR3 is TGTGCCAGTAGCCCGTACAGCACTGAAGCTTTCTTT.

This sequence joins TRBV6-5 and TRBJ2-7; D may be TRBD1 or TRBD2 (5 bases each). Trimming took off 2 bases at V and 3 bases at J, with 14 bases between the two ends. CDR3 length equals 15 residues. Germline loops: CDR1 MNHEY, CDR2 SVGAGI. For the CDR3, the DNA is TGTGCCAGCAGTTACGTTCTCGGGGCCGGCTACGAGCAGTACTTC. It yields the protein CASSYVLGAGYEQYF.

This clonotype was counted many times. V usage is TRBV28 and J usage is TRBJ2-7; D is perhaps TRBD1 or TRBD2 (6 bases each). Germline CDR1 is MDHEN and CDR2 is SYDVKM. The CDR3 runs 14 residues. V was cut by 5 bases and J by 2 bases, with 13 bases left in between. In DNA, the CDR3 is TGTGCCAGCAGTCTAGAGGAGGGGGCCTACGAGCAGTACTTC. Translated, it gives CASSLEEGAYEQYF.